These 6 T cell receptor beta chains came from one sample sequenced in a study of follicular helper T cells after annual influenza vaccination. Time point described: 2015-2016 season, pre-vaccination. Using immunoSEQ multiplex PCR, the repertoire was profiled, and TCRdb retains in-frame clones only, with some absent. This table holds some 10,000 clones, more than 65% found once. Sequencing used CXCR5+ CD38- circulating T follicular helper cells from blood, obtained on the day of influenza vaccination. Subset noted: circulating Tfh, non-naive CD4+CXCR5+PD-1+ (ICOS+CD38+ or ICOS-CD38-). Receptors were obtained from an adult who received the influenza vaccine.

The J gene is TRBJ2-7, the V gene TRBV6-5, with D unclear. Germline V lookup: CDR1 MNHEY, CDR2 SVGAGI. Deletions cut 2 bases from V and 5 bases from J, with 4 bases between. The CDR3 covers 11 residues. CDR3 in DNA: TGTGCCAGCAGTTACAGGGACGAGCAGTACTTC. Translation: CASSYRDEQYF.

The chain uses TRBV19 and TRBJ2-5, with 11 bases matching TRBD2. CDR3 size: 16 residues. Germline CDR1 reads LNHDA; CDR2 reads SQIVND (reference sequence). V lost 3 bases and J lost 3; bases outside the gene matches: 6. The CDR3 region is CASSMSSGRMEETQYF. CDR3 coding DNA: TGTGCCAGTAGTATGTCTAGCGGGAGGATGGAAGAGACCCAGTACTTC. The variable domain in full, completed from reference TRBV19 and TRBJ2-5, reads DGGITQSPKYLFRKEGQNVTLSCEQNLNHDAMYWYRQDPGQGLRLIYYSQIVNDFQKGDIAEGYSVSREKKESFPLTVTSAQKNPTAFYLCASSMSSGRMEETQYFGPGTRLLVL.

The rearrangement uses TRBV5-1 and TRBJ1-1; no clear D. The V end lost 4 bases, the J end lost 1 base, and 11 bases lay between the germline ends. CDR1 and CDR2 (germline): SGHRS, YFSETQ. This CDR3 is 14 amino acids long. The CDR3: CASSPGFENTEAFF. CDR3 DNA sequence: TGCGCCAGCAGCCCGGGATTTGAGAACACTGAAGCTTTCTTT.

The chain joins TRBV9 to TRBJ2-1; possible D gene TRBD1, 6 bases. Germline CDR1 and CDR2: SGDLS and YYNGEE. V dropped 1 base and J dropped 4 bases, with 15 bases sitting between them. This CDR3 is 16 amino acids long. As DNA, the CDR3 is TGTGCCAGCAGCGTAAAATCAGGACAGATATACAATGAGCAGTTCTTC. Translation gives CASSVKSGQIYNEQFF.

This rearrangement joins TRBV28 to TRBJ1-1; D remains unclear. Between the trimmed V and J ends, which lost 7 bases and 7 bases, there was a span of 16 bases. The V gene's germline CDR1 is MDHEN and CDR2 SYDVKM. The CDR3 is made up of 13 amino acids. CDR3 sequence: CASTRPETGEAFF. In DNA, the CDR3 is TGTGCCAGCACCCGCCCAGAGACGGGTGAAGCTTTCTTT.

The J gene is TRBJ2-3, the V gene TRBV11-3; 14 bases fit TRBD2. The germline CDR1 and CDR2 sequences are SGHNT and YENEEA. V gave up 6 bases and J gave up 6 bases; unmatched junction bases: 5. This CDR3 region has 15 residues. The CDR3 coding sequence is TGTGCCAGCAGTCCGGGACTAGCGGGGGCTGATACGCAGTATTTT. It specifies CASSPGLAGADTQYF. The variable domain in full, completed from reference TRBV11-3 and TRBJ2-3, reads EAGVVQSPRYKIIEKKQPVAFWCNPISGHNTLYWYLQNLGQGPELLIRYENEEAVDDSQLPKDRFSAERLKGVDSTLKIQPAELGDSAVYLCASSPGLAGADTQYFGPGTRLTVL.